The sequence of this T cell receptor (beta chain) was determined in a study of T-cell reconstitution after alpha-beta-depleted transplantation in children. Whole-study findings and limits: From surviving recipient T cells and thymic progenitors came the high day-60 TCRbeta diversity observed in some patients. Several hundred expanded graft clones reportedly were the source of alpha-beta T cells about two months after transplant. A year had passed since transplant, and T-cell counts and diversity by then came mostly from newly produced T cells.

During its preparation, the TCRbeta library received unique molecular identifiers. TCRdb passed the PCR reads through MiXCR, listing each CDR3 protein once. The sample has approximately 500,000 distinct CDR3 sequences; more than 9% are singletons. Of note for this clonotype: Antigen specificity is unknown.

The receptor's source is a child younger than 10 with inherited bone marrow failure, due to receive a stem cell transplant. Specimen: PBMCs, collected before TCRalphabeta/CD19-depleted stem cell transplant.

CDR3 in DNA: TGCGCCAGCAGTCAAACTCCGACTAGTGGGGATGAGCAGTTCTTC. Translated: CASSQTPTSGDEQFF. The rearrangement joins TRBV23-1 to TRBJ2-1; a possible D gene is TRBD2 (6 bases). TRBV23-1 is flagged as an ORF with uncertain function. The CDR3 runs 15 residues. The germline V and J ends were trimmed by 2 bases and 8 bases, with 16 bases remaining between them.